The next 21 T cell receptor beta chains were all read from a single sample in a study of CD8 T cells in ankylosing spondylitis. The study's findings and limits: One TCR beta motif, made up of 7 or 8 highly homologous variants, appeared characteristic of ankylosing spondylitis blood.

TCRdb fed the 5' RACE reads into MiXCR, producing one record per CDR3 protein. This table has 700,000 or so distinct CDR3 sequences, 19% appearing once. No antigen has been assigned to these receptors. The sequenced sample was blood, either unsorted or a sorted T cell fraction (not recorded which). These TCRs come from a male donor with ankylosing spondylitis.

This chain's CDR3 is CAISWDSNTEAFF. For the CDR3, the DNA is TGTGCCATCAGTTGGGACTCGAACACTGAAGCTTTCTTT. The chain recombines TRBV10-3 with TRBJ1-1; D possibly corresponds to TRBD1 (5 bases). The CDR3 has 13 amino acids. In germline, CDR1 is ENHRY, CDR2 SYGVKD. The V gene lost 5 bases and the J gene lost 1 base, with 8 bases spanning the gap.

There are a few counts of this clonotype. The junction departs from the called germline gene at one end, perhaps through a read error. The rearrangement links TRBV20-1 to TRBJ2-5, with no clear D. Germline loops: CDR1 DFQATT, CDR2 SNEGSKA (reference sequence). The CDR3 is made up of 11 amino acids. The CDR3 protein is CSATSRETQYF. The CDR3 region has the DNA TGCAGTGCTACTAGTCGAGAGACTCAGTACTTC.

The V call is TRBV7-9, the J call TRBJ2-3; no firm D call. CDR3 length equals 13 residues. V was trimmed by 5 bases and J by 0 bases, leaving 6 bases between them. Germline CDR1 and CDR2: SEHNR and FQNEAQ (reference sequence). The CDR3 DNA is TGTGCCAGCAGCCAGTCTAGCACAGATACGCAGTATTTT. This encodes CASSQSSTDTQYF.

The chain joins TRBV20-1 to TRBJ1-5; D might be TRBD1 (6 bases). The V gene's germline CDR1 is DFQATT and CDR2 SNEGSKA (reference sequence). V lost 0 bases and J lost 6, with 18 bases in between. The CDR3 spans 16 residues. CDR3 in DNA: TGCAGTGCTAGAGATATAGGCAGGGGCTTCGTTCAGCCCCAGCATTTT. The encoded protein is CSARDIGRGFVQPQHF.

CDR3 coding DNA: TGTGCCACTTCACGGGGATACGGGACAGATACGCAGTATTTT. Translating gives CATSRGYGTDTQYF. The chain couples TRBV6-1 to TRBJ2-3; possible D gene TRBD2, 5 bases. The germline V gene has CDR1 MNHNS and CDR2 SASEGT. The CDR3 spans 14 residues. Trimming left V 10 bases short and J 3 bases short, with 17 bases between.

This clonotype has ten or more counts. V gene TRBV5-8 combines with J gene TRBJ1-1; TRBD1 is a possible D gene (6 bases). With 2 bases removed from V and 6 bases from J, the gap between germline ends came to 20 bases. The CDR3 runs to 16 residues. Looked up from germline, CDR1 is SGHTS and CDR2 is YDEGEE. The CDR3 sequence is CASSFLTGRVLAEAFF. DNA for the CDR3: TGTGCCAGCAGCTTCTTGACAGGACGGGTCTTGGCTGAAGCTTTCTTT.

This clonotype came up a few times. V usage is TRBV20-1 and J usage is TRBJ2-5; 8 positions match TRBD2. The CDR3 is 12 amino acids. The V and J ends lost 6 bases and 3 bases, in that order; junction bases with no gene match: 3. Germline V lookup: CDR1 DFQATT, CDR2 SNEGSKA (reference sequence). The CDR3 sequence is CSAWTSKETQYF. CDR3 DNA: TGCAGTGCGTGGACTAGCAAAGAGACCCAGTACTTC.

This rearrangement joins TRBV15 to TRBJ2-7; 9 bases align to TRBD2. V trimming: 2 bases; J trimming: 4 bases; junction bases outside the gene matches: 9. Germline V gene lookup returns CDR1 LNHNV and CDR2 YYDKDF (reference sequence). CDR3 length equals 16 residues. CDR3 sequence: CATSRNGASGIYEQYF. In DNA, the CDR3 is TGTGCCACCAGCAGAAATGGGGCTAGCGGGATTTACGAGCAGTACTTC.

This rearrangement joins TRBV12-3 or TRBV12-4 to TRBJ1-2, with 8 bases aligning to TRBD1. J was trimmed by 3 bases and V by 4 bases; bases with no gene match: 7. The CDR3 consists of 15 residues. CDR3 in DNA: TGTGCCAGCAGTTCACCAGGGGGCGCGGACTATGGCTACACCTTC. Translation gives CASSSPGGADYGYTF.

As DNA, the CDR3 is TGCGCCAGCAGCTTGGTGGGTCTTTCAAAAGCTTTCTTT. Translation gives CASSLVGLSKAFF. The chain employs TRBV5-1 and TRBJ1-1; D unclear. Trimming shortened V by 0 bases and J by 9 bases, and 12 bases separated the two germline ends. This CDR3 has 13 amino acids. Germline V gene lookup returns CDR1 SGHRS and CDR2 YFSETQ. The complete variable domain, with remaining parts taken from reference TRBV5-1 and TRBJ1-1, reads KAGVTQTPRYLIKTRGQQVTLSCSPISGHRSVSWYQQTPGQGLQFLFEYFSETQRNKGNFPGRFSGRQFSNSRSEMNVSTLELGDSALYLCASSLVGLSKAFFGQGTRLTVV.

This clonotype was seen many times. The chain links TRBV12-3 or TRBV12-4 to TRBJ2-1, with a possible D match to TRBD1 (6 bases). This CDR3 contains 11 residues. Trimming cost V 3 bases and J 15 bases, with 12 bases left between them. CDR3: CASSLGADGFF. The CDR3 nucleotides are TGTGCCAGCAGTTTGGGGGCAGACGGGTTCTTC.

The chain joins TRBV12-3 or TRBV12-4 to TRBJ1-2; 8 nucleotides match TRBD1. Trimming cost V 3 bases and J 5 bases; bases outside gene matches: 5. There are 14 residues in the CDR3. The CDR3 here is CASSFQGAGYGYTF. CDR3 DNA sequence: TGTGCCAGCAGTTTTCAGGGGGCAGGGTATGGCTACACCTTC.

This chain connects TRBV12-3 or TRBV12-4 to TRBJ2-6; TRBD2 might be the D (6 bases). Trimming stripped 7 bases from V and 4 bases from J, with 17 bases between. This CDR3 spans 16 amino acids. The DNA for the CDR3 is TGTGCCAGCAATCCTACGGGGGTAACCGGGGCCAACGTCCTGACTTTC. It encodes CASNPTGVTGANVLTF.

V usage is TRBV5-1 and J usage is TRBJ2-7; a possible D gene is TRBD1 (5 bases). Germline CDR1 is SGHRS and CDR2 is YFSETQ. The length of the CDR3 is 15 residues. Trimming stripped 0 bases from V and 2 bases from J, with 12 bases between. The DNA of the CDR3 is TGCGCCAGCAGCTTGGATTCGGACATGGCCTACGAGCAGTACTTC. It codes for CASSLDSDMAYEQYF.

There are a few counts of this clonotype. The CDR3 sequence is CASSLLLGLDEQYF. The CDR3 nucleotides read TGCGCCAGCAGCTTGTTGTTAGGGCTGGACGAGCAGTACTTC. V usage is TRBV5-1 and J usage is TRBJ2-7; D not certain. Trimming took 1 base from V and 5 from J, leaving 13 bases between them. The CDR3 runs to 14 residues. CDR1 and CDR2 (germline): SGHRS, YFSETQ.

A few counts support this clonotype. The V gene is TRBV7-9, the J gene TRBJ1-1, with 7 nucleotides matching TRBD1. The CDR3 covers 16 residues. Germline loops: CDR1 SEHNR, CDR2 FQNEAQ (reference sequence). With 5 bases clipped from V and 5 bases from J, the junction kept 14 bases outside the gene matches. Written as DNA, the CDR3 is TGTGCCAGCAGCCCAAACCCGGTGGAGACAGGGACTGAAGCTTTCTTT. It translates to CASSPNPVETGTEAFF.

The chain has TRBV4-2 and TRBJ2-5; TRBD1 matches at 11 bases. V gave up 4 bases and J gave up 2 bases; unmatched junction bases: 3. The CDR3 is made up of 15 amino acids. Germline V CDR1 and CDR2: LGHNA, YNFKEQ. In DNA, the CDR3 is TGTGCCAGCAGCCGGGGACAGGGGGGGCAAGAGACCCAGTACTTC. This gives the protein CASSRGQGGQETQYF.

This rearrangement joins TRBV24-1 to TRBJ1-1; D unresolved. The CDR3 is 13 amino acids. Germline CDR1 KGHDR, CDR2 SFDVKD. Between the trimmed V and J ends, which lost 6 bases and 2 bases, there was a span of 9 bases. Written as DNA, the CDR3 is TGTGCCACCAGTAGGAACCAAAACACTGAAGCTTTCTTT. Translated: CATSRNQNTEAFF.

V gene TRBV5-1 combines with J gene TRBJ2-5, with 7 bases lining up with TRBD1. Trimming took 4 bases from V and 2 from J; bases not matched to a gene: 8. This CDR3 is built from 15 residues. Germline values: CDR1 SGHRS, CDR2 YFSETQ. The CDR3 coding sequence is TGCGCCAGCAGCCCGAACTCGGGACAGCAAGAGACCCAGTACTTC. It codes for CASSPNSGQQETQYF.

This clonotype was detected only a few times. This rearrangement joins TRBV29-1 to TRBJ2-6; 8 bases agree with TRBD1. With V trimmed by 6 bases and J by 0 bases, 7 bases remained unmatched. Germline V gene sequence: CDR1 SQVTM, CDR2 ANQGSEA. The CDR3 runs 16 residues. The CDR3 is CSVEGTGGSGANVLTF. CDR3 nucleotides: TGCAGCGTGGAGGGGACAGGTGGCTCTGGGGCCAACGTCCTGACTTTC.

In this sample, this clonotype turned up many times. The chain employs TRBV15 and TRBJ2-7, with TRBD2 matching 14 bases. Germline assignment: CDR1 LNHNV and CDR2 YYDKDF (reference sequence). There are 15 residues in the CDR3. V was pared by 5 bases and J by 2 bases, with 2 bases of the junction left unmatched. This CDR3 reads CATSLGLAGAYEQYF. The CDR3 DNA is TGTGCCACCAGCCTGGGACTAGCGGGAGCCTACGAGCAGTACTTC.